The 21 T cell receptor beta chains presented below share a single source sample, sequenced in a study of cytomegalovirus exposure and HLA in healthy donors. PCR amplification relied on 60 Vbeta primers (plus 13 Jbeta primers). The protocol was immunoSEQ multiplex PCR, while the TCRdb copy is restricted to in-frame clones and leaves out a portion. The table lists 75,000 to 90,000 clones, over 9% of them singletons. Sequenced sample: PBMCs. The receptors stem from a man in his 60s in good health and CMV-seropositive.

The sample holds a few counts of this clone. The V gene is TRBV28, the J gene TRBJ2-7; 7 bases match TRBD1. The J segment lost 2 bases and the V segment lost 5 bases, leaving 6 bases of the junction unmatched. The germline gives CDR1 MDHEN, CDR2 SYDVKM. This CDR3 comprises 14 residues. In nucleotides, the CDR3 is TGTGCCAGCAGTCTAGGGGACAGCGCCTACGAGCAGTACGTC. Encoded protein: CASSLGDSAYEQYV.

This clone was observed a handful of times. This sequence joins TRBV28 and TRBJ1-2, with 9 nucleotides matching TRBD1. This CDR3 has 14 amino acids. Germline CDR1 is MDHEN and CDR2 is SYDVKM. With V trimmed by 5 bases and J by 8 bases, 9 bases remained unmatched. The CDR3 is CASSLHRTGGGYTF. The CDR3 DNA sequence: TGTGCCAGCAGTCTACATCGAACAGGGGGCGGCTACACCTTC.

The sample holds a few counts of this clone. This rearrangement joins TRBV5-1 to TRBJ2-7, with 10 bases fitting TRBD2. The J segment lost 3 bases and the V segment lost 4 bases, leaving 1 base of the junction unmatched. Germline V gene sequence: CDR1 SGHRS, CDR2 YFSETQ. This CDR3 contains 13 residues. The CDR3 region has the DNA TGCGCCAGCAGCCCTAGCGGGAGCTACGAGCAGTACTTC. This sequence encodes CASSPSGSYEQYF.

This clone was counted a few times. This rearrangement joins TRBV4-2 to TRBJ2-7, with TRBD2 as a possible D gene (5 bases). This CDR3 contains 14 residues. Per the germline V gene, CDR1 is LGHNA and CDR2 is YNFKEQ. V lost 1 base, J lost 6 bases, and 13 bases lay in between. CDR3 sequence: CASSQARTDSEQYF. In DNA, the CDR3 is TGTGCCAGCAGCCAAGCCCGGACTGATTCCGAGCAGTACTTC.

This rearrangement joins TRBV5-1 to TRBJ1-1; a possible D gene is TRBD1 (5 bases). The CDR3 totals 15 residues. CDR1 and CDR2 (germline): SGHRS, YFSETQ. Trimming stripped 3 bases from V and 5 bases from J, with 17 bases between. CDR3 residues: CASSWQRAGGTEAFF. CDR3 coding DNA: TGCGCCAGCAGCTGGCAGAGGGCGGGGGGGACTGAAGCTTTCTTT.

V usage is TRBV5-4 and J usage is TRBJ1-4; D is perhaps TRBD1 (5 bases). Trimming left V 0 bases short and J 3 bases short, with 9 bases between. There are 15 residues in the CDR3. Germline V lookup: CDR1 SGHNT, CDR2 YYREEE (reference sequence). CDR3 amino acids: CASSLAREANEKLFF. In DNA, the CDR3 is TGTGCCAGCAGCTTGGCCAGGGAGGCTAATGAAAAACTGTTTTTT.

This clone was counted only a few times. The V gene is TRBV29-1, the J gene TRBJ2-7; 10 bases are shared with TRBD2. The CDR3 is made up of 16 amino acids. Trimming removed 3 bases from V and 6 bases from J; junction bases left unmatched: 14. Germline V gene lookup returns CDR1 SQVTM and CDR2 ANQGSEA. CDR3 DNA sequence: TGCAGCGTTGATCGTGGGGTAGCGGGAGGTTCAAGCGAGCAGTACTTC. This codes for CSVDRGVAGGSSEQYF.

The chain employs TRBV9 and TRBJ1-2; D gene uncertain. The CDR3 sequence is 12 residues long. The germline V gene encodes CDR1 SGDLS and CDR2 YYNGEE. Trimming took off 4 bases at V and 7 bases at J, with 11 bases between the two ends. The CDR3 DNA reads TGTGCCAGCAGCCCTCCCCCAGGTGGCTACACCTTC. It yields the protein CASSPPPGGYTF.

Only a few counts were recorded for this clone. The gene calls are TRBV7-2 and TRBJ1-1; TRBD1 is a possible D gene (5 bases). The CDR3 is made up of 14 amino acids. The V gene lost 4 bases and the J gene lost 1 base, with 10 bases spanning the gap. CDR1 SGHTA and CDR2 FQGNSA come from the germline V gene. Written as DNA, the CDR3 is TGTGCCAGCAGCTCCAGGGTTGGGAACACTGAAGCTTTCTTT. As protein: CASSSRVGNTEAFF.

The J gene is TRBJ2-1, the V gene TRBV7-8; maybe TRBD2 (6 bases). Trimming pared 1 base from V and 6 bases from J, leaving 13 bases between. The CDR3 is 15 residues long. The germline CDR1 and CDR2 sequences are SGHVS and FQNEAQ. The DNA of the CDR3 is TGTGCCAGCAGCTTAGGGACTACCCCGAGCAATGAGCAGTTCTTC. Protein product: CASSLGTTPSNEQFF.

The DNA for the CDR3 is TGCGCCAGCAGCTTGGTAGGGGGCTTTGGAAACACCATATATTTT. This sequence encodes CASSLVGGFGNTIYF. The V call is TRBV5-1, the J call TRBJ1-3; 7 nucleotides match TRBD1. The trim removed 0 bases at V and 3 bases at J, leaving 3 bases unmatched. CDR3 length: 15 amino acids. Per germline, CDR1 SGHRS and CDR2 YFSETQ.

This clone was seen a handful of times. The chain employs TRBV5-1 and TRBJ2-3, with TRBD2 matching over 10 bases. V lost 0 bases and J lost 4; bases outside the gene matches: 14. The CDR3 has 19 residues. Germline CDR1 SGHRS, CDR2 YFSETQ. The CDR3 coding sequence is TGCGCCAGCAGCTTGGCCGAGCGGGGGGGCGCCCAGGTGGCAGATACGCAGTATTTT. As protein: CASSLAERGGAQVADTQYF.

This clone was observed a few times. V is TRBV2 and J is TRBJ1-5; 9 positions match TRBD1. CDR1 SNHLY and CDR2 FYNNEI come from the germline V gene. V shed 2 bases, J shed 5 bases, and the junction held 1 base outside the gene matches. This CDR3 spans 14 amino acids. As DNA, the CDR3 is TGTGCCAGCAGTGAAAGGACAGGGGATCAGCCCCAGCATTTT. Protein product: CASSERTGDQPQHF.

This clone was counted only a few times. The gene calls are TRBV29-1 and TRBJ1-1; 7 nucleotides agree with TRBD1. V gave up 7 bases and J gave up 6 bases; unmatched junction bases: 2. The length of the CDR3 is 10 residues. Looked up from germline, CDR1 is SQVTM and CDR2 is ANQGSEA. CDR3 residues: CSAGTAEAFF. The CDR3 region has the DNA TGCAGCGCTGGGACAGCTGAAGCTTTCTTT.

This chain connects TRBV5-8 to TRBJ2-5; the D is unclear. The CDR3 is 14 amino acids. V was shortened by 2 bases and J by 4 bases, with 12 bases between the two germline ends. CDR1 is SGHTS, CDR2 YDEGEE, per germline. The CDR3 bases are TGTGCCAGCAGCTTCCCGGGTACGGGAGAGACCCAGTACTTC. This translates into CASSFPGTGETQYF.

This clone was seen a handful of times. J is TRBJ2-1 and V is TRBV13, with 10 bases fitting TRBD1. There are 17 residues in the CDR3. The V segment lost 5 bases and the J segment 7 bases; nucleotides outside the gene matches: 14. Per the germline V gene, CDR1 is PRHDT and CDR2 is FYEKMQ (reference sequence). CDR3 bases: TGTGCCAGCAGCCAGCCCCTGGGGACAGGGGCTGTGAATGAGCAGTTCTTC. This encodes CASSQPLGTGAVNEQFF.

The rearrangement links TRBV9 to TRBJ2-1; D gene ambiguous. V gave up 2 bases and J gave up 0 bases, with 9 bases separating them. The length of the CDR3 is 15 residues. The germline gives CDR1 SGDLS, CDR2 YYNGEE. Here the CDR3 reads CASSVSEASYNEQFF. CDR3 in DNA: TGTGCCAGCAGCGTCTCCGAGGCCTCCTACAATGAGCAGTTCTTC.

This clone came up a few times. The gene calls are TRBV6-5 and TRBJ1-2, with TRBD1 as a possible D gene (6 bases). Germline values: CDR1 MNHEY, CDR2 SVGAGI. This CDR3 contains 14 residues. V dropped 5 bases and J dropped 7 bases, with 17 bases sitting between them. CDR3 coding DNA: TGTGCCAGCAGTACCCTGGACAGTCTTCCTGGCTACACCTTC. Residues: CASSTLDSLPGYTF.

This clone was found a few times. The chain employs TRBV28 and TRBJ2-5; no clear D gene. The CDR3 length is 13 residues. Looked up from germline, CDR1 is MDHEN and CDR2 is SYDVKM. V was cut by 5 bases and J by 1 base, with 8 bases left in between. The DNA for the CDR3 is TGTGCCAGCAGTAAGACTGGCCAAGAGACCCAGTACTTC. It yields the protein CASSKTGQETQYF.

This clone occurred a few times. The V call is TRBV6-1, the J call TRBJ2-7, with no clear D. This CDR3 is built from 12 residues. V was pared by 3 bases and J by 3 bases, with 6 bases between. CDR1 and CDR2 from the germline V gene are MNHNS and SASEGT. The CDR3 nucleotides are TGTGCCAGCAGTGACGTCGGCTACGAGCAGTACTTC. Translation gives CASSDVGYEQYF.

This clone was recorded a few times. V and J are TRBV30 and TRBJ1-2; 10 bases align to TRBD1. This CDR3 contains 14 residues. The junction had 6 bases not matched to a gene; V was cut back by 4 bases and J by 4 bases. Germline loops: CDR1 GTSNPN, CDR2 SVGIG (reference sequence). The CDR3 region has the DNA TGTGCCTGGACCCCCGGGACAGGGGTCTATGGCTACACCTTC. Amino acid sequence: CAWTPGTGVYGYTF.